This TCR beta chain was documented in a study of PD-1 blockade in classical Hodgkin lymphoma. Profiling relied on immunoSEQ multiplex PCR, and the TCRdb table lists in-frame clones only, not all of them. The repertoire holds about 19,000 clones, with around three quarters as singletons. The time point: cycle 4 day 1 (C4D1), after five to seven weeks of nivolumab. Relapses following autologous stem cell transplantation were seen in all patients, with brentuximab vedotin exposure varying. The patients, who had relapsed/refractory classical Hodgkin lymphoma, achieved best responses of complete response, partial response or progressive disease. Germline values: CDR1 SQVTM, CDR2 ANQGSEA. The V segment lost 7 bases and the J segment 2 bases; nucleotides outside the gene matches: 9. This CDR3 spans 16 amino acids.

The genes are TRBV29-1 and TRBJ2-6; TRBD1 matches 9 bases. The specimen was peripheral blood mononuclear cells (PBMCs), collected before the fourth cycle of nivolumab. This TCR was recovered from a human donor with classical Hodgkin lymphoma. The CDR3 reads CSAEGQGTPGANVLTF. In DNA, the CDR3 is TGCAGCGCCGAGGGACAGGGAACTCCTGGGGCCAACGTCCTGACTTTC.